These T cell receptor beta chains were read from a single sample in a study of cytomegalovirus exposure and HLA in healthy donors. Assay used: immunoSEQ multiplex PCR; TCRdb lists only in-frame clones, some missing. With approximately 51,000 clones in the sample, the ten largest clones hold 20% to 30%. The sequencing input was PBMCs. All receptors derive from a man in his forties or fifties in good health and CMV-seropositive. The CDR3 runs from the conserved cysteine through the conserved F or W. The order of the fields is V gene, J gene, clone size, D gene, CDR3 protein, CDR3 DNA. The D gene is left open where the match is weak. Where a row states a size, it is once, few, many or the class of an expanded clone; other rows omit it.

v_gene: TRBV18
j_gene: TRBJ2-5
abundance: NA
d_gene: NA
CDR3aa: CASSPQGSPRETQYF
CDR3nt: TGTGCCAGCTCACCACAAGGGAGCCCAAGAGAGACCCAGTACTTC

v_gene: TRBV18
j_gene: TRBJ1-1
abundance: NA
d_gene: NA
CDR3aa: CASSPPGTVNTEAFF
CDR3nt: TGTGCCAGCTCACCCCCGGGAACGGTGAACACTGAAGCTTTCTTT

v_gene: TRBV5-1
j_gene: TRBJ2-3
abundance: NA
d_gene: TRBD2
CDR3aa: CASSSSGERGTQYF
CDR3nt: TGCGCCAGCAGCTCTAGCGGGGAAAGGGGTACGCAGTATTTT

v_gene: TRBV7-9
j_gene: TRBJ1-2
abundance: NA
d_gene: NA
CDR3aa: CATTAANYGYTF
CDR3nt: TGTGCCACCACCGCAGCTAACTATGGCTACACCTTC

v_gene: TRBV19
j_gene: TRBJ2-1
abundance: NA
d_gene: TRBD2
CDR3aa: CASSTGTSGSPPYNEQFF
CDR3nt: TGTGCCAGTAGTACCGGGACTAGCGGGAGCCCCCCCTACAATGAGCAGTTCTTC

v_gene: TRBV5-6
j_gene: TRBJ2-6
abundance: NA
d_gene: NA
CDR3aa: CASSGASGANVLTF
CDR3nt: TGTGCCAGCAGCGGGGCTTCTGGGGCCAACGTCCTGACTTTC

v_gene: TRBV30
j_gene: TRBJ2-5
abundance: NA
d_gene: NA
CDR3aa: CAWSPNSYQETQYF
CDR3nt: TGTGCCTGGAGTCCAAACAGCTATCAAGAGACCCAGTACTTC

v_gene: TRBV19
j_gene: TRBJ2-1
abundance: NA
d_gene: TRBD1
CDR3aa: CASSTPTGYNNEQFF
CDR3nt: TGTGCCAGTAGCACCCCGACAGGGTACAACAATGAGCAGTTCTTC

v_gene: TRBV30
j_gene: TRBJ2-1
abundance: NA
d_gene: TRBD2
CDR3aa: CAWSVGIAGGGPPQFF
CDR3nt: TGTGCCTGGAGTGTGGGTATAGCGGGAGGGGGACCTCCTCAGTTCTTC

v_gene: TRBV30
j_gene: TRBJ2-7
abundance: NA
d_gene: TRBD1
CDR3aa: CAWSPGQGPDEQYF
CDR3nt: TGTGCCTGGAGTCCCGGACAGGGGCCGGACGAGCAGTACTTC

v_gene: TRBV7-9
j_gene: TRBJ1-1
abundance: medium-sized
d_gene: TRBD1
CDR3aa: CASSFDRVTEAFF
CDR3nt: TGTGCCAGCAGCTTCGACAGGGTAACTGAAGCTTTCTTT

v_gene: TRBV2
j_gene: TRBJ2-5
abundance: NA
d_gene: TRBD2
CDR3aa: CAGHRGGLEETQYF
CDR3nt: TGTGCCGGGCATCGGGGGGGATTGGAAGAGACCCAGTACTTC

v_gene: TRBV4-1
j_gene: TRBJ2-7
abundance: NA
d_gene: TRBD2
CDR3aa: CASSQVGGSSYEQYF
CDR3nt: TGCGCCAGCAGCCAAGTGGGCGGGAGCTCCTACGAGCAGTACTTC

v_gene: TRBV5-1
j_gene: TRBJ2-7
abundance: NA
d_gene: TRBD1
CDR3aa: CASSTNPGGAPYEQYF
CDR3nt: TGCGCCAGCAGCACAAACCCAGGGGGCGCCCCTTACGAGCAGTACTTC

v_gene: TRBV11-3
j_gene: TRBJ1-1
abundance: NA
d_gene: NA
CDR3aa: CASSQRGGNTEAFF
CDR3nt: TGTGCCAGCAGCCAAAGGGGGGGGAACACTGAAGCTTTCTTT

v_gene: TRBV28
j_gene: TRBJ1-6
abundance: NA
d_gene: NA
CDR3aa: CASSLTGFAYNSPLHF
CDR3nt: TGTGCCAGCAGTCTTACGGGGTTCGCCTATAATTCACCCCTCCACTTT

v_gene: TRBV29-1
j_gene: TRBJ2-3
abundance: NA
d_gene: NA
CDR3aa: CSVAKRGDTQYF
CDR3nt: TGCAGCGTTGCAAAAAGGGGGGATACGCAGTATTTT

v_gene: TRBV6-5
j_gene: TRBJ1-1
abundance: NA
d_gene: NA
CDR3aa: CASSYSRLLNTEAFF
CDR3nt: TGTGCCAGCAGTTACTCCAGGCTCTTGAACACTGAAGCTTTCTTT

v_gene: TRBV30
j_gene: TRBJ1-5
abundance: NA
d_gene: TRBD1
CDR3aa: CAWTPGTVNSNQPQHF
CDR3nt: TGTGCCTGGACACCGGGGACAGTAAATAGCAATCAGCCCCAGCATTTT

v_gene: TRBV9
j_gene: TRBJ1-2
abundance: NA
d_gene: TRBD1
CDR3aa: CASSTGQNYGYTF
CDR3nt: TGTGCCAGCAGCACGGGACAGAACTATGGCTACACCTTC

v_gene: TRBV7-2
j_gene: TRBJ2-5
abundance: NA
d_gene: NA
CDR3aa: CASSHTDLGETQYF
CDR3nt: TGTGCCAGCAGTCATACAGACCTGGGAGAGACCCAGTACTTC

v_gene: TRBV7-2
j_gene: TRBJ2-7
abundance: NA
d_gene: NA
CDR3aa: CASSLGGGGGEQYF
CDR3nt: TGTGCCAGCAGCTTAGGGGGAGGGGGAGGGGAGCAGTACTTC

v_gene: TRBV12-5
j_gene: TRBJ2-7
abundance: NA
d_gene: TRBD1
CDR3aa: CASGLPDRGIYEQYF
CDR3nt: TGTGCTAGTGGTTTGCCCGACAGGGGGATCTACGAGCAGTACTTC

v_gene: TRBV4-2
j_gene: TRBJ1-6
abundance: NA
d_gene: NA
CDR3aa: CASSQEIQGYSPLHF
CDR3nt: TGTGCCAGCAGCCAAGAGATACAGGGATACTCACCCCTCCACTTT

v_gene: TRBV28
j_gene: TRBJ2-5
abundance: NA
d_gene: NA
CDR3aa: CASSGLSGARETQYF
CDR3nt: TGTGCCAGCAGTGGGCTCTCAGGGGCGAGGGAGACCCAGTACTTC

v_gene: TRBV7-2
j_gene: TRBJ2-3
abundance: NA
d_gene: TRBD1
CDR3aa: CASSGRTGWSDTQYF
CDR3nt: TGTGCCAGCAGCGGCCGGACAGGGTGGTCAGATACGCAGTATTTT

v_gene: TRBV6-1
j_gene: TRBJ1-3
abundance: NA
d_gene: NA
CDR3aa: CASINRVTGNTIYF
CDR3nt: TGTGCCAGCATTAACAGGGTTACTGGAAACACCATATATTTT

v_gene: TRBV11-2
j_gene: TRBJ2-1
abundance: NA
d_gene: NA
CDR3aa: CASSLDAGQPWNEQFF
CDR3nt: TGTGCCAGCAGCTTAGATGCGGGCCAGCCATGGAATGAGCAGTTCTTC

v_gene: TRBV2
j_gene: TRBJ2-2
abundance: NA
d_gene: NA
CDR3aa: CASTGDSSTGELFF
CDR3nt: TGTGCCAGCACTGGGGACTCGTCCACCGGGGAGCTGTTTTTT

v_gene: TRBV27
j_gene: TRBJ2-7
abundance: NA
d_gene: NA
CDR3aa: CASSPPWGGEQYF
CDR3nt: TGTGCCAGCAGTCCGCCTTGGGGAGGCGAGCAGTACTTC

v_gene: TRBV7-9
j_gene: TRBJ2-7
abundance: NA
d_gene: TRBD1
CDR3aa: CASSQGQLGEQYF
CDR3nt: TGTGCCAGCAGCCAGGGACAGCTAGGGGAGCAGTACTTC

v_gene: TRBV2
j_gene: TRBJ2-7
abundance: NA
d_gene: NA
CDR3aa: CASRGNRLSAYEQYF
CDR3nt: TGTGCCAGCAGGGGTAACAGGTTGAGCGCCTACGAGCAGTACTTC

v_gene: TRBV7-7
j_gene: TRBJ1-3
abundance: NA
d_gene: NA
CDR3aa: CASSLDISGNTIYF
CDR3nt: TGTGCCAGCAGCTTGGACATCTCTGGAAACACCATATATTTT

v_gene: TRBV7-9
j_gene: TRBJ2-2
abundance: NA
d_gene: NA
CDR3aa: CASSVGTVNTGELFF
CDR3nt: TGTGCCAGCAGCGTAGGGACTGTTAACACCGGGGAGCTGTTTTTT

v_gene: TRBV15
j_gene: TRBJ2-6
abundance: NA
d_gene: NA
CDR3aa: CATSRATGSWKAGANVLTF
CDR3nt: TGTGCCACCAGCAGAGCAACAGGGTCCTGGAAAGCTGGGGCCAACGTCCTGACTTTC

v_gene: TRBV30
j_gene: TRBJ2-5
abundance: NA
d_gene: TRBD2
CDR3aa: CAWNPLRGGGETQYF
CDR3nt: TGTGCCTGGAACCCATTACGGGGGGGTGGTGAGACCCAGTACTTC

v_gene: TRBV10-3
j_gene: TRBJ2-2
abundance: NA
d_gene: TRBD2
CDR3aa: CAISETGGNTGELFF
CDR3nt: TGTGCCATCAGTGAGACGGGGGGGAACACCGGGGAGCTGTTTTTT

v_gene: TRBV11-3
j_gene: TRBJ2-1
abundance: NA
d_gene: NA
CDR3aa: CASSLLANNEQFF
CDR3nt: TGTGCCAGCAGCTTACTAGCTAACAATGAGCAGTTCTTC

v_gene: TRBV6-5
j_gene: TRBJ2-7
abundance: NA
d_gene: NA
CDR3aa: CASSYSGAPYYEQYF
CDR3nt: TGTGCCAGCAGTTACTCGGGGGCCCCCTACTACGAGCAGTACTTC